Each of the 6 T cell receptor beta chains below was sequenced from the same sample in a study of control samples from healthy donors and cancer patients. Sequencing was performed with immunoSEQ multiplex PCR; in TCRdb, only in-frame clones are kept and a portion is missing. The sample lists about 98,000 clones, approximately 80% occurring once. The material sequenced was blood. Every receptor here comes from a woman aged 25 to 45 in good health.

The chain carries TRBV5-6 and TRBJ2-3; no clear D. Trimming shortened V by 5 bases and J by 1 base, and 14 bases separated the two germline ends. In germline, CDR1 is SGHDT, CDR2 YYEEEE. There are 15 residues in the CDR3. The CDR3 spells CASRRKGSGTDTQYF. The CDR3 DNA reads TGTGCCAGCAGGAGAAAGGGCAGCGGCACAGATACGCAGTATTTT.

This sequence joins TRBV6-5 and TRBJ1-1; possible D gene TRBD1, 5 bases. V dropped 6 bases and J dropped 6 bases, with 17 bases sitting between them. CDR3 length: 14 amino acids. CDR1 is MNHEY, CDR2 SVGAGI, per germline. CDR3 sequence (DNA): TGTGCCAGCAGCCCCCAGGGAGGGGTGCCTGAAGCTTTCTTT. It yields the protein CASSPQGGVPEAFF.

The chain recombines TRBV30 with TRBJ1-1; 7 positions match TRBD1. The CDR3 totals 13 residues. Germline CDR1 GTSNPN, CDR2 SVGIG (reference sequence). V lost 2 bases, J lost 3 bases, and 3 bases stayed unmatched. CDR3 amino acids: CAWSFDRDTEAFF. The CDR3 coding sequence is TGTGCCTGGAGTTTTGACAGGGACACTGAAGCTTTCTTT.

V is TRBV19 and J is TRBJ2-7; D gene ambiguous. CDR1 LNHDA and CDR2 SQIVND come from the germline V gene (reference sequence). The CDR3 extends over 14 amino acids. V lost 10 bases and J 8 bases, leaving 24 bases between the germline ends. CDR3 nucleotides: TGTGCCAATGGGATTCTAGTTGGGCCAAGCAAGCAGTACTTC. This gives the protein CANGILVGPSKQYF.

The chain employs TRBV6-2 or TRBV6-3 and TRBJ2-3, with D possibly being TRBD2 (6 bases). CDR1 and CDR2 from the germline V gene are MNHEY and SVGEGT. The CDR3 covers 13 residues. Trimming cost V 4 bases and J 6 bases, with 11 bases left between them. The CDR3 is CASSSSGGDTQYF. The CDR3 DNA is TGTGCCAGCAGTTCCTCTGGGGGGGATACGCAGTATTTT.

This clone was detected a few times. The genes are TRBV28 and TRBJ1-6, with TRBD1 matching 10 bases. Trimming at V came to 4 bases and at J to 7 bases, leaving 4 bases not matched to a gene. The CDR3 consists of 15 residues. The germline V gene encodes CDR1 MDHEN and CDR2 SYDVKM. The CDR3 protein is CASSWGQGWNSPLHF. The CDR3 bases are TGTGCCAGCAGTTGGGGACAGGGGTGGAATTCACCCCTCCACTTT.